A selection of T cell receptor beta chains follows, all from one sample in a study of blood T cell repertoires in COVID-19. The protocol was immunoSEQ multiplex PCR, while the TCRdb copy is restricted to in-frame clones and leaves out a portion. The sample holds about 74,000 clones, under 95% seen once. The specimen sequenced was peripheral blood. Source of these receptors: a man between 45 and 60 years old with acute or convalescent COVID-19. Both conserved end residues are part of each CDR3. A D gene is named only where the DNA matches it firmly. Not every row has a clone size; where given, it reads once, few, many or a size class.

CDR3 DNA	CDR3 protein	V gene	J gene	D gene	clone size
TGTGCCAGCAGCCCGGGGAATATCCAGGGGGGCGAGCAGTACTTC	CASSPGNIQGGEQYF	TRBV3-1/TRBV3-2	TRBJ2-7	.	medium-sized
TGTGCCAGCAGCGTAGGGACAGACTATAATTCACCCCTCCACTTT	CASSVGTDYNSPLHF	TRBV9	TRBJ1-6	.	.
TGTGCCAGCATCCAACCGAGGCCCCAGCATTTT	CASIQPRPQHF	TRBV7-3	TRBJ1-5	.	.
TGCAGCGTTGAAGGTAGCCGGGACAGGGGATTTAACTATGGCTACACCTTC	CSVEGSRDRGFNYGYTF	TRBV29-1	TRBJ1-2	TRBD1	.
TGTGCCAGCAGTGAACAGGGTACAGATACGCAGTATTTT	CASSEQGTDTQYF	TRBV6-1	TRBJ2-3	.	.
TGTGCCAGCAGCTGGACTAGCGGGAGCTACGAGCAGTACTTC	CASSWTSGSYEQYF	TRBV27	TRBJ2-7	TRBD2	.
TGTGCCAGCAGTTTTCGGCTAGCGGGAGGGAGGGGCTACAATGAGCAGTTCTTC	CASSFRLAGGRGYNEQFF	TRBV28	TRBJ2-1	TRBD2	.
TGTGCCAGCAGTACAACAGGGAATTCACCCCTCCACTTT	CASSTTGNSPLHF	TRBV9	TRBJ1-6	.	.
TGTGCCAGCAGCTTAGCCGCAGGGTACAATCAGCCCCAGCATTTT	CASSLAAGYNQPQHF	TRBV7-2	TRBJ1-5	.	.
TGCGCCAGCAGCTTGGAGGCTAGCCACAAAAACATTCAGTACTTC	CASSLEASHKNIQYF	TRBV5-1	TRBJ2-4	.	.
TGTGCCAGCAGCCTAAGCAATGAGCAGTTCTTC	CASSLSNEQFF	TRBV6-1	TRBJ2-1	.	.
TGTGCCAGCTCACCAACCCGCCCGGGGAGGGGAAACACCGGGGAGCTGTTTTTT	CASSPTRPGRGNTGELFF	TRBV18	TRBJ2-2	TRBD2	.
TGTGCCAGCAGCTTAACTTTCTCACGGGGTGTTTACGCTGAAGCTTTCTTT	CASSLTFSRGVYAEAFF	TRBV7-2	TRBJ1-1	.	.
TGTGCCTGGACCGACGGGGTCTGGGGTGAGAACACTGAAGCTTTCTTT	CAWTDGVWGENTEAFF	TRBV30	TRBJ1-1	.	.
TGTGCCAGCAGCGGAGCGGGGGCCTCCTACAATGAGCAGTTCTTC	CASSGAGASYNEQFF	TRBV5-8	TRBJ2-1	TRBD2	.